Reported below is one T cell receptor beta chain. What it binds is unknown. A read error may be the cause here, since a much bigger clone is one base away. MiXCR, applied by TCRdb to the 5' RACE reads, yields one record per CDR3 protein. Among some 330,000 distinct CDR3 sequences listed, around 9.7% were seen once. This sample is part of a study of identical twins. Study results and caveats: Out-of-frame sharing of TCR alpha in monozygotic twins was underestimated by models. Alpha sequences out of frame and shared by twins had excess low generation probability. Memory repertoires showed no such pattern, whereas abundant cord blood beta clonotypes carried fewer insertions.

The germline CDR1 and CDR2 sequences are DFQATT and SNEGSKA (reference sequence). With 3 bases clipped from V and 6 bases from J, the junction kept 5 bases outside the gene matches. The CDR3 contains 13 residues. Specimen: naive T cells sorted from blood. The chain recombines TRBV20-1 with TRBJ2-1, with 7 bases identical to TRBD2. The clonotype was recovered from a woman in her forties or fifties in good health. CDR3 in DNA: TGCAGTGCTAGCGTCCCTAGCGGCAATGAGCAGTTCTTC. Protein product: CSASVPSGNEQFF.